This T cell receptor (beta chain) was profiled in a study of monozygotic twins with inflammatory bowel disease. Collection of a 2.5 ml blood sample took place per donor. General study results and limits: Among twins, concordant and discordant pairs did not differ in repertoire similarity, possibly from limited power.

From germline, CDR1 is MDHEN and CDR2 SYDVKM. The CDR3 covers 12 residues. Across eight separate reactions for each sample, cDNA was made. For both chains, the TCRalpha and TCRbeta cDNA went through two nested PCRs of around 15 and 10 cycles. TCRdb reprocessed the 5' RACE reads and stores each CDR3 protein as one record, lacking DNA. Its clone listing holds just over 300,000 distinct CDR3 sequences. With respect to this clonotype: Its antigen remains unidentified.

The chain is built from TRBV28 and TRBJ1-2. This receptor was obtained from a human donor with ulcerative colitis or Crohn's disease, or a healthy co-twin of an affected twin (not recorded which). Sequencing used blood. The CDR3 reads CASREPNYGYTF.